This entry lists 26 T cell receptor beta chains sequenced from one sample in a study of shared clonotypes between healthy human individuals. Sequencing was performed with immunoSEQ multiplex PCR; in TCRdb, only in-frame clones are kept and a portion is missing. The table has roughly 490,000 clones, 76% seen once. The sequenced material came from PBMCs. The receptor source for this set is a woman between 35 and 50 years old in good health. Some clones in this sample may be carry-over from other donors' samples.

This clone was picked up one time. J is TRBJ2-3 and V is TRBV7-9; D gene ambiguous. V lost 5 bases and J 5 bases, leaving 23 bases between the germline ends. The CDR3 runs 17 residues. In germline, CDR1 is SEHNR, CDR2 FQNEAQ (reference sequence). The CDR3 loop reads CASSPLDKSIAKDTQYF. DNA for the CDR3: TGTGCCAGCAGCCCGCTCGACAAATCCATCGCCAAAGATACGCAGTATTTT.

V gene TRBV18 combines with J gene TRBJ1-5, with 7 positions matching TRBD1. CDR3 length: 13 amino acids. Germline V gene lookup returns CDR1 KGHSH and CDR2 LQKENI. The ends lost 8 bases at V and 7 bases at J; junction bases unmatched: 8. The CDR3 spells CASHAQGQQPQHF. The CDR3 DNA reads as TGTGCCAGCCACGCACAGGGGCAGCAGCCCCAGCATTTT.

CDR3 coding DNA: TGTGCCAGCAGTTTACTGGGCAGGCTCTACGAGCAGTACTTC. Encoded protein: CASSLLGRLYEQYF. The chain uses TRBV28 and TRBJ2-7, with unresolved D. The length of the CDR3 is 14 residues. With 2 bases removed from V and 3 bases from J, the gap between germline ends came to 11 bases. Looked up from germline, CDR1 is MDHEN and CDR2 is SYDVKM.

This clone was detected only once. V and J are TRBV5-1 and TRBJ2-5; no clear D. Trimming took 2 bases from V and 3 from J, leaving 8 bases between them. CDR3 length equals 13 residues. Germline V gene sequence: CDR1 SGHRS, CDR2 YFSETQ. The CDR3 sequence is CASSLIPEETQYF. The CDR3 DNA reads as TGCGCCAGCAGCTTAATCCCCGAAGAGACCCAGTACTTC.

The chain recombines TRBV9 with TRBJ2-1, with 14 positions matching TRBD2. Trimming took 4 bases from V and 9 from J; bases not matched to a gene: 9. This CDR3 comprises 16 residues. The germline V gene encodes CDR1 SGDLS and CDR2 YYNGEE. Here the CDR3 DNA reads TGTGCCAGCAGCCCGACTAGCGGGAGGGCTATAGGTGAGCAGTTCTTC. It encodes CASSPTSGRAIGEQFF.

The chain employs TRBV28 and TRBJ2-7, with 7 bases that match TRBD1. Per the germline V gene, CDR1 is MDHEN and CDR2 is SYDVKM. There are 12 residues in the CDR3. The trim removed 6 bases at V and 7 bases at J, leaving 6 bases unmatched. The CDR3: CASSLDREEQYF. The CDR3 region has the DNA TGTGCCAGCAGCCTTGACAGGGAAGAGCAGTACTTC.

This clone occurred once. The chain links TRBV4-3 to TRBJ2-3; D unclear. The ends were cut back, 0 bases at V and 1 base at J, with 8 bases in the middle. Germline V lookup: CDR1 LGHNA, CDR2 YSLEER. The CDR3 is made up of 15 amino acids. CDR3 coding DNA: TGCGCCAGCAGCCAAGATCGGTGGGGCACAGATACGCAGTATTTT. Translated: CASSQDRWGTDTQYF.

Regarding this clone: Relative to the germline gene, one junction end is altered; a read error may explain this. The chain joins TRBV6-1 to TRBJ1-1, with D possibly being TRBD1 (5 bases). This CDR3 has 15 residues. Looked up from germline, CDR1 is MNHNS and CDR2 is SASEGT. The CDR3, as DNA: TGTGTCAGCAGTGACGGGGGATTCGTTGGGATTGAAGCTTTCTTT. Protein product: CVSSDGGFVGIEAFF.

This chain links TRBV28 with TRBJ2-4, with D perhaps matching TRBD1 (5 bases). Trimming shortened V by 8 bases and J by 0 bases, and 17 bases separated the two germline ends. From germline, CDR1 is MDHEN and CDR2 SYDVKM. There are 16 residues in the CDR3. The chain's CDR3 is CASGSRTYRAKNIQYF. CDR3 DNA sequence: TGTGCCAGCGGCTCCCGGACATACAGAGCCAAAAACATTCAGTACTTC. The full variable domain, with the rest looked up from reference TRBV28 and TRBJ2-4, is DVKVTQSSRYLVKRTGEKVFLECVQDMDHENMFWYRQDPGLGLRLIYFSYDVKMKEKGDIPEGYSVSREKKERFSLILESASTNQTSMYLCASGSRTYRAKNIQYFGAGTRLSVL.

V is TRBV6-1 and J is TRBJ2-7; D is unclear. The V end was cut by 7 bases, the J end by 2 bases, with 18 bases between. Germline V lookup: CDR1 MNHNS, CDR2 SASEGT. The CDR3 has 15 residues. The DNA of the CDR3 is TGTGCCAGCACGAGTGCAGGCCAAATCCCCTACGAGCAGTACTTC. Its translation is CASTSAGQIPYEQYF.

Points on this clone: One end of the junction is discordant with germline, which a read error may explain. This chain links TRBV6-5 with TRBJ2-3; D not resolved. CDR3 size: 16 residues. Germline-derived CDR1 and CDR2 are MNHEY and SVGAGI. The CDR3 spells CASTYRRITSTDTQYF. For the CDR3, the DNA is TGTGCCAGCACTTACCGGCGGATTACCAGCACAGATACGCAGTATTTT.

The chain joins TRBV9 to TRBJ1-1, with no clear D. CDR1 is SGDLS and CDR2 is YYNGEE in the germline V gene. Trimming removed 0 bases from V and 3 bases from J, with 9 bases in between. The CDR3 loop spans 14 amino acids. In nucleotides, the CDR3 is TGTGCCAGCAGCGTAGGAGGGCGTGACACTGAAGCTTTCTTT. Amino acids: CASSVGGRDTEAFF.

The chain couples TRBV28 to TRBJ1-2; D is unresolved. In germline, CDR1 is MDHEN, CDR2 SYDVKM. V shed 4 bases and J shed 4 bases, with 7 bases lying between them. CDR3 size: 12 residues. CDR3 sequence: CASSSPSYGYTF. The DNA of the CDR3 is TGTGCCAGCAGTTCTCCTTCCTATGGCTACACCTTC.

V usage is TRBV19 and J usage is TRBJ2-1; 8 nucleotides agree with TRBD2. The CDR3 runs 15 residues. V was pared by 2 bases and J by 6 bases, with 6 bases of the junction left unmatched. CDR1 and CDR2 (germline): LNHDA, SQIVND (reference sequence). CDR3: CASSITGGPTNEQFF. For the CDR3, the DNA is TGTGCCAGTAGTATAACGGGAGGGCCCACCAATGAGCAGTTCTTC.

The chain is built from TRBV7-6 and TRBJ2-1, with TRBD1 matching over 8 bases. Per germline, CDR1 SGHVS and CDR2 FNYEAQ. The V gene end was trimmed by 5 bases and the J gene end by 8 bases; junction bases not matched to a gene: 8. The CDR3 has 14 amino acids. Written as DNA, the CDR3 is TGTGCCAGCAGCCCCCAGGGGGCGCAGGATGAGCAGTTCTTC. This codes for CASSPQGAQDEQFF. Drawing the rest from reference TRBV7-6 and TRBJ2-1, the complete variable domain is GAGVSQSPRYKVTKRGQDVALRCDPISGHVSLYWYRQALGQGPEFLTYFNYEAQQDKSGLPNDRFSAERPEGSISTLTIQRTEQRDSAMYRCASSPQGAQDEQFFGPGTRLTVL.

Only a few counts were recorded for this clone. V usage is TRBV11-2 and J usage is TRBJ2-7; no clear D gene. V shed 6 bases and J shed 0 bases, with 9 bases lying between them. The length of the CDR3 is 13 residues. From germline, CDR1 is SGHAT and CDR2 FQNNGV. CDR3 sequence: CASRKVSSYEQYF. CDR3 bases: TGTGCCAGCAGGAAGGTGAGCTCCTACGAGCAGTACTTC.

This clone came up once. The CDR3 sequence is CASSQVPSGNYEQYF. As DNA, the CDR3 is TGCGCCAGCAGCCAAGTGCCTAGCGGGAATTACGAGCAGTACTTC. This chain connects TRBV4-1 to TRBJ2-5; 9 nucleotides align to TRBD2. Matching the DNA end better, TRBJ2-7 makes the J call doubtful. CDR3 length equals 15 residues. Germline V gene lookup returns CDR1 MGHRA and CDR2 YSYEKL.

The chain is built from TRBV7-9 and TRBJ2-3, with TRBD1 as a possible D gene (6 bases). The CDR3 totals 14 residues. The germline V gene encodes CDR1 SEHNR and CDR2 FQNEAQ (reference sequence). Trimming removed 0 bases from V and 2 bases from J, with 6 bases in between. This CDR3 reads CASSLAGATDTQYF. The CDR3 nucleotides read TGTGCCAGCAGCTTAGCGGGGGCCACAGATACGCAGTATTTT.

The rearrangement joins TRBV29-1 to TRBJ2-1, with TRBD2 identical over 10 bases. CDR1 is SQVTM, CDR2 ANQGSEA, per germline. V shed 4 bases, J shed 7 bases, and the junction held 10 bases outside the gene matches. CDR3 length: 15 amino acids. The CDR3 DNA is TGCAGCGTTGCCAATCAGCGGGAGGGCTGGAATGAGCAGTTCTTC. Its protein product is CSVANQREGWNEQFF.

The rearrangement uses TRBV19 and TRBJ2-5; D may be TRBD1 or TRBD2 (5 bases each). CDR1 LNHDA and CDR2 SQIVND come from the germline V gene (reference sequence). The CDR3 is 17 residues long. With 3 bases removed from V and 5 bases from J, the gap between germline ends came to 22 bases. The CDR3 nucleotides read TGTGCCAGTAGTATTCGGGGCAGATTACCGTACTGGGAGACCCAGTACTTC. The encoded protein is CASSIRGRLPYWETQYF.

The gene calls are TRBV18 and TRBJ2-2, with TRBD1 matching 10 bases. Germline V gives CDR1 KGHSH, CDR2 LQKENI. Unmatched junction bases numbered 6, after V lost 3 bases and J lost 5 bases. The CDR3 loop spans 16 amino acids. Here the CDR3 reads CASSPRWTGGTGELFF. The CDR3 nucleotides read TGTGCCAGCTCACCGCGGTGGACAGGGGGGACCGGGGAGCTGTTTTTT.

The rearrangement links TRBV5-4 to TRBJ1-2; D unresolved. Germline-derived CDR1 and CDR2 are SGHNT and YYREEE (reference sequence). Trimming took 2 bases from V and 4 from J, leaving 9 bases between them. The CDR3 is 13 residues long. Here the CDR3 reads CASSLGLSYGYTF. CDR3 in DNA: TGTGCCAGCAGCTTAGGTCTAAGCTATGGCTACACCTTC.

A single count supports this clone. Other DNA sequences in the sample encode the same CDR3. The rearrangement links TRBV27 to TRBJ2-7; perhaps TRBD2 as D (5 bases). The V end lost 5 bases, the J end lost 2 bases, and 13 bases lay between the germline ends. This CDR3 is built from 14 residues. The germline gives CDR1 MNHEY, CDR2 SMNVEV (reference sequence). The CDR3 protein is CASSLGGRAYEQYF. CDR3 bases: TGTGCCAGCAGTCTCGGAGGACGGGCCTACGAGCAGTACTTC.

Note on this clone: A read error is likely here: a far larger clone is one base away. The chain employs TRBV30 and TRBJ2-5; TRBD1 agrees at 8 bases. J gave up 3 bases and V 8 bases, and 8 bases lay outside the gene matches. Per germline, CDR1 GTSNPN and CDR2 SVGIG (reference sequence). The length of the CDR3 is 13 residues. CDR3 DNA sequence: TGTGCCCGGACCCGGACAGGGAAAGAGACCCAGTACTTC. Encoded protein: CARTRTGKETQYF.

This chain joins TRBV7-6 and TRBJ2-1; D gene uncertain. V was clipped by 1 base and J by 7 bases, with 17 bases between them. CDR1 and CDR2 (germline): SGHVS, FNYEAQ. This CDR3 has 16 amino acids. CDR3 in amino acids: CASSLGHWQDENEQFF. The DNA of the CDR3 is TGTGCCAGCAGCTTAGGGCACTGGCAGGATGAGAATGAGCAGTTCTTC. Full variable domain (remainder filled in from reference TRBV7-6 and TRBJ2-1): GAGVSQSPRYKVTKRGQDVALRCDPISGHVSLYWYRQALGQGPEFLTYFNYEAQQDKSGLPNDRFSAERPEGSISTLTIQRTEQRDSAMYRCASSLGHWQDENEQFFGPGTRLTVL.

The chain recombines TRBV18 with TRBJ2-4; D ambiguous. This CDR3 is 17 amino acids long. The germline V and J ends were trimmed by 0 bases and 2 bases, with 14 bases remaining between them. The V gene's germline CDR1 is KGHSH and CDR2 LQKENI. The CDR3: CASSPPMGISTKNIQYF. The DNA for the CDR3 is TGTGCCAGCTCACCACCGATGGGAATTTCTACCAAAAACATTCAGTACTTC.